The 4 T cell receptor beta chains below all came from one sample that was sequenced in a study of blood T cell repertoires in COVID-19. TCRdb's copy holds only in-frame clones and misses some; the assay was immunoSEQ multiplex PCR. The data show 100,000 or so clones, around four fifths seen once. The specimen sequenced was peripheral blood. The receptors here all came from a woman between 70 and 85 years old with acute or convalescent COVID-19.

This clone was counted many times. This chain joins TRBV19 and TRBJ1-4; tentative D call: TRBD1 (6 bases). From germline, CDR1 is LNHDA and CDR2 SQIVND (reference sequence). V dropped 5 bases and J dropped 5 bases, with 15 bases sitting between them. CDR3 size: 15 residues. CDR3 sequence: CASSVAGDTNEKLFF. CDR3 bases: TGTGCCAGTAGTGTGGCAGGGGACACGAATGAAAAACTGTTTTTT.

This clone showed up just once. The chain links TRBV7-6 to TRBJ2-1; TRBD1 is a possible D gene (6 bases). The CDR3 is 17 residues long. Germline CDR1 and CDR2: SGHVS and FNYEAQ. The germline V and J ends were trimmed by 2 bases and 7 bases, with 21 bases remaining between them. CDR3 amino acids: CASSLLSTLGTTNEQFF. As DNA, the CDR3 is TGTGCCAGCAGCTTACTATCTACCTTAGGGACAACTAATGAGCAGTTCTTC.

V usage is TRBV28 and J usage is TRBJ2-1; 13 bases are shared with TRBD2. From germline, CDR1 is MDHEN and CDR2 SYDVKM. The CDR3 covers 19 residues. Trimming removed 4 bases from V and 4 bases from J; junction bases left unmatched: 13. DNA of the CDR3: TGTGCCAGCAGTTCAATTGGACTAGCGGGGGCCTTAAAGTACAATGAGCAGTTCTTC. Translated, it gives CASSSIGLAGALKYNEQFF.

This clone was seen only a few times. J is TRBJ1-5 and V is TRBV28; 10 bases match TRBD1. The V gene end was trimmed by 3 bases and the J gene end by 6 bases; junction bases not matched to a gene: 5. Germline V gene data show CDR1 as MDHEN and CDR2 as SYDVKM. The CDR3 has 15 amino acids. The CDR3 nucleotides are TGTGCCAGCAGTTTTAGGACAGGGGGTATTCAGCCCCAGCATTTT. It yields the protein CASSFRTGGIQPQHF. The variable domain in full, with the rest retrieved from reference TRBV28 and TRBJ1-5, is DVKVTQSSRYLVKRTGEKVFLECVQDMDHENMFWYRQDPGLGLRLIYFSYDVKMKEKGDIPEGYSVSREKKERFSLILESASTNQTSMYLCASSFRTGGIQPQHFGDGTRLSIL.